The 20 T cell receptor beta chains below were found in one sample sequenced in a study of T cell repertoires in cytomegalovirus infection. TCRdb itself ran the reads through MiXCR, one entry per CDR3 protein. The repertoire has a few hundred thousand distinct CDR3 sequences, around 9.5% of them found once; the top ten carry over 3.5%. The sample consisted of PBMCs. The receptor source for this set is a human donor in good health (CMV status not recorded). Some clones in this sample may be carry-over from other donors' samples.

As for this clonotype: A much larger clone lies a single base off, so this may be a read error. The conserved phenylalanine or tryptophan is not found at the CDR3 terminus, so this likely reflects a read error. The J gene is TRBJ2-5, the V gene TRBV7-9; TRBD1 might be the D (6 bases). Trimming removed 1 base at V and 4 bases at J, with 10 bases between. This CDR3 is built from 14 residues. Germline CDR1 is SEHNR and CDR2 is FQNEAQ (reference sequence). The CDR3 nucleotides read TGTGCCAGCAGCTTAGTAGTAGGGGGAGAGACCCAGTACTCC. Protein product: CASSLVVGGETQYS.

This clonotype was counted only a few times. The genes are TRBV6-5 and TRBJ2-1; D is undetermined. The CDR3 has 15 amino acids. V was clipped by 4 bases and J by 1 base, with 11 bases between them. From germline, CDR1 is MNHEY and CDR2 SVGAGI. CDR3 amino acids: CASSSGPQSYNEQFF. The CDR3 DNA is TGTGCCAGCAGTTCTGGACCCCAATCCTACAATGAGCAGTTCTTC.

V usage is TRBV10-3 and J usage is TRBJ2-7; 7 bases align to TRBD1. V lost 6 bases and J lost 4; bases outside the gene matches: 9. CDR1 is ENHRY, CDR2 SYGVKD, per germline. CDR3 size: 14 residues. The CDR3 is CAIRKLQGVYEQYF. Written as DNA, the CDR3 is TGTGCCATCAGGAAGCTGCAGGGGGTGTACGAGCAGTACTTC.

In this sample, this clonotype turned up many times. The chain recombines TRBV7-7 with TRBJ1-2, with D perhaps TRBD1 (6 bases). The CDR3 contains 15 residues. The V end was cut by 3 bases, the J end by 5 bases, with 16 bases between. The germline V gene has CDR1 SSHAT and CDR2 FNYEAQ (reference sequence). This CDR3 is CASSFQGQKLYGYTF. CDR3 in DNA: TGTGCCAGCAGCTTTCAAGGACAGAAACTATATGGCTACACCTTC.

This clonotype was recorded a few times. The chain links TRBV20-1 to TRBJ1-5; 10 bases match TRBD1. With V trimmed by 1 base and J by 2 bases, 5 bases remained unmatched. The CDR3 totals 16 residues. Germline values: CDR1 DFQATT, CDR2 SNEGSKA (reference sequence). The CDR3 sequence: CSARGTGTGGNQPQHF. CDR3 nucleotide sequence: TGCAGTGCTAGAGGAACCGGGACAGGGGGCAATCAGCCCCAGCATTTT.

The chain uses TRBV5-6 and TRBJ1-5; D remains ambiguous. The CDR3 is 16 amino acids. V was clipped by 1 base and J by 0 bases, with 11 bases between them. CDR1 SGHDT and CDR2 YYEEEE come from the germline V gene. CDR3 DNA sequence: TGTGCCAGCAGCTTGTGGGGATCTTATAGCAATCAGCCCCAGCATTTT. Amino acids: CASSLWGSYSNQPQHF.

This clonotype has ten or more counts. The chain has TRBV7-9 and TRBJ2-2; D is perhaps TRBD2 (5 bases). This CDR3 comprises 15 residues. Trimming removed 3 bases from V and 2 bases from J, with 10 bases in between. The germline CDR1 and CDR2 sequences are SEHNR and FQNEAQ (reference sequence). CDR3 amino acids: CASSFSSLNTGELFF. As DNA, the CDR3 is TGTGCCAGCAGCTTTTCTAGCCTAAACACCGGGGAGCTGTTTTTT. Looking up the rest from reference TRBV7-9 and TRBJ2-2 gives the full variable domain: DTGVSQNPRHKITKRGQNVTFRCDPISEHNRLYWYRQTLGQGPEFLTYFQNEAQLEKSRLLSDRFSAERPKGSFSTLEIQRTEQGDSAMYLCASSFSSLNTGELFFGEGSRLTVL.

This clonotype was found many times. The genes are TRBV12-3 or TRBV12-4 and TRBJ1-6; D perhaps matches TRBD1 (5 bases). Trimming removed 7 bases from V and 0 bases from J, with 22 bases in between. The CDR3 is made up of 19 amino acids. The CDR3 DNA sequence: TGTGCCAGCACTAAGGGCAGTTTGGGGCTGGGCTCCTATAATTCACCCCTCCACTTT. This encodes CASTKGSLGLGSYNSPLHF.

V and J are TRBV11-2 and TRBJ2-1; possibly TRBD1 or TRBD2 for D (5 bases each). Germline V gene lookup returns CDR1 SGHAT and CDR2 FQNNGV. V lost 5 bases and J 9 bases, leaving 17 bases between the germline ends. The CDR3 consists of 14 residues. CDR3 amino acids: CASSPRGGGGEQFF. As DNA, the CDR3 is TGTGCCAGCAGCCCTAGGGGCGGTGGGGGTGAGCAGTTCTTC.

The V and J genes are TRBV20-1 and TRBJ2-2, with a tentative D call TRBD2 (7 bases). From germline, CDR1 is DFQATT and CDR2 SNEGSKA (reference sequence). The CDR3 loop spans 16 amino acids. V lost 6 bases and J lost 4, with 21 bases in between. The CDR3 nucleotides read TGCAGTGCCGTCGGGCTGGCGGGGGCCCCCACCGGGGAGCTGTTTTTT. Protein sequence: CSAVGLAGAPTGELFF.

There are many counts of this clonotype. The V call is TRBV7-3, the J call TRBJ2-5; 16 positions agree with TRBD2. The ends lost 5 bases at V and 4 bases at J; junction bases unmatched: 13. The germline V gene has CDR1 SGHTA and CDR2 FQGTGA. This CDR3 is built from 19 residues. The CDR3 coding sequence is TGTGCCAGCAGCCCACCCGCCGGGACTAGCGGGAGGGGGCGAGAGACCCAGTACTTC. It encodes CASSPPAGTSGRGRETQYF.

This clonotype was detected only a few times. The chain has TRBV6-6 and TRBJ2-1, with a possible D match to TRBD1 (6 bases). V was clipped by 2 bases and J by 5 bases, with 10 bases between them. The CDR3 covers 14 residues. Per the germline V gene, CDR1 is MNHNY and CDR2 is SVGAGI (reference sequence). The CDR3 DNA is TGTGCCAGCAGTTACCAGGACAGAAACAATGAGCAGTTCTTC. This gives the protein CASSYQDRNNEQFF.

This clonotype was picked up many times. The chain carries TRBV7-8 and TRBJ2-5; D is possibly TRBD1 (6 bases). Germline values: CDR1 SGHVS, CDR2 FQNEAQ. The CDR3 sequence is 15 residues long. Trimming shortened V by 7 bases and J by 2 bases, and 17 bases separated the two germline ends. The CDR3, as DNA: TGTGCCAGCAACCTTCTCGGGACACCTCAAGAGACCCAGTACTTC. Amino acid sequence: CASNLLGTPQETQYF.

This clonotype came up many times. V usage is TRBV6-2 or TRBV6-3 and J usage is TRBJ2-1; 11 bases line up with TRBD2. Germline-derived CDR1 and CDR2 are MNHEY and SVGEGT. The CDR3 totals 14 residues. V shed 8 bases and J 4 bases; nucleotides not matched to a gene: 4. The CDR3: CASRWTSGYNEQFF. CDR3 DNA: TGTGCCAGCCGATGGACTAGCGGGTACAATGAGCAGTTCTTC.

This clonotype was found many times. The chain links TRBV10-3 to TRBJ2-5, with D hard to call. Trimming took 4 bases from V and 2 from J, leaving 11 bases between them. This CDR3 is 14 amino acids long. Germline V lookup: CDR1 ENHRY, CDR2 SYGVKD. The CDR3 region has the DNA TGTGCCATCAGTGCGGGCCACTTGCAAGAGACCCAGTACTTC. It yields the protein CAISAGHLQETQYF.

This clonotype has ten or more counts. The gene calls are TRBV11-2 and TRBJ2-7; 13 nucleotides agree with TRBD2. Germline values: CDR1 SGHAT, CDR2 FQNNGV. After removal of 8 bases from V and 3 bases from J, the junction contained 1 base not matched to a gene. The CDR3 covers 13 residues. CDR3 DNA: TGTGCCAGCGGGACTAGCGGGAACTACGAGCAGTACTTC. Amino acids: CASGTSGNYEQYF.

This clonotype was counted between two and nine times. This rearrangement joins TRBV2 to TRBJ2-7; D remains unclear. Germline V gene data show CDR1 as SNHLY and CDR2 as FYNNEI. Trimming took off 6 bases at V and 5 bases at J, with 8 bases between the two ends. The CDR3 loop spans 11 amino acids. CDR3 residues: CASSSFDEQYF. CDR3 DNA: TGTGCCAGCAGCTCTTTCGACGAGCAGTACTTC. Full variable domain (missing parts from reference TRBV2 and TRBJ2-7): EPEVTQTPSHQVTQMGQEVILRCVPISNHLYFYWYRQILGQKVEFLVSFYNNEISEKSEIFDDQFSVERPDGSNFTLKIRSTKLEDSAMYFCASSSFDEQYFGPGTRLTVT.

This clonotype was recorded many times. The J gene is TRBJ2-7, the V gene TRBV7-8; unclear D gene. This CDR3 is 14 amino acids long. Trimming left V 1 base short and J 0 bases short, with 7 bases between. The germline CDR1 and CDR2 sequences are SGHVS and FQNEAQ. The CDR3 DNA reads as TGTGCCAGCAGCTTAGTTCAGAGCTCCTACGAGCAGTACTTC. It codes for CASSLVQSSYEQYF. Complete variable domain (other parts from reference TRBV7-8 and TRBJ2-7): GAGVSQSPRYKVAKRGQDVALRCDPISGHVSLFWYQQALGQGPEFLTYFQNEAQLDKSGLPSDRFFAERPEGSVSTLKIQRTQQEDSAVYLCASSLVQSSYEQYFGPGTRLTVT.

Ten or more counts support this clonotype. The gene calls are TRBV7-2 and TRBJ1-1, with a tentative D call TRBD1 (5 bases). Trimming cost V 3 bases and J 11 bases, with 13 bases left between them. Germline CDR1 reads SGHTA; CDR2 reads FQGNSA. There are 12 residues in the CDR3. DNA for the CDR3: TGTGCCAGCAGCTTGGGGGAAAGTGGGGCTTTCTTT. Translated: CASSLGESGAFF.

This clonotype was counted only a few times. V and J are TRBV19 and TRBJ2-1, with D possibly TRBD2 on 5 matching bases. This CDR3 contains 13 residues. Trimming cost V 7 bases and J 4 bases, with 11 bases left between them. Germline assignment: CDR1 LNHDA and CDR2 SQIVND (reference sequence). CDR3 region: CASTSGPYNEQFF. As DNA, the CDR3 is TGTGCCAGTACCAGCGGACCTTACAATGAGCAGTTCTTC. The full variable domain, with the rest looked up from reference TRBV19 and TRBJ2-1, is DGGITQSPKYLFRKEGQNVTLSCEQNLNHDAMYWYRQDPGQGLRLIYYSQIVNDFQKGDIAEGYSVSREKKESFPLTVTSAQKNPTAFYLCASTSGPYNEQFFGPGTRLTVL.